This T cell receptor (beta chain) was recovered during a study of T cells in Graves' hyperthyroidism and ophthalmopathy. Study at large: Initial diagnosis, before any treatment, was when peripheral blood was collected.

Trimming removed 6 bases at V and 8 bases at J, with 14 bases between. CDR1 is MNHEY and CDR2 is SMNVEV in the germline V gene (reference sequence). The CDR3 spans 14 residues. This clonotype has at least ten counts. What was amplified from RNA transcripts were TCR beta CDR3 regions. The primer set for the first-round RT-PCR of the TCR CDR3 was HTBI. TCRdb processed the multiplex PCR reads anew with MiXCR; each CDR3 protein has one entry. The data show roughly 380,000 distinct CDR3 sequences, 19% seen once. The V gene is TRBV27, the J gene TRBJ1-6, with D perhaps TRBD1 (5 bases). Specimen: blood. The receptor was isolated from a woman aged 18 to 35 with Graves' hyperthyroidism. CDR3 amino acids: CASRSGSGDSPLHF. CDR3 coding DNA: TGTGCCAGCAGGTCAGGGTCTGGGGATTCACCCCTCCACTTT.